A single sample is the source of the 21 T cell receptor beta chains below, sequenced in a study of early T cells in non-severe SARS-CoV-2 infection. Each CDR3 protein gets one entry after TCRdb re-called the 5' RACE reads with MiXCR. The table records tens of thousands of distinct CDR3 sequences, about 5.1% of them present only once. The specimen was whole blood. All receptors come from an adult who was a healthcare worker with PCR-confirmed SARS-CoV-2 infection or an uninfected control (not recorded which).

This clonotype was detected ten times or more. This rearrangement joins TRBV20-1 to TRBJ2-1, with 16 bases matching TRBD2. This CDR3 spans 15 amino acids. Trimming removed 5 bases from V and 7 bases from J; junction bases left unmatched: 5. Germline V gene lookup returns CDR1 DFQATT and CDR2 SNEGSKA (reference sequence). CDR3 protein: CSAGPGLAGGNEQFF. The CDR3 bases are TGCAGTGCTGGGCCGGGACTAGCGGGAGGGAATGAGCAGTTCTTC.

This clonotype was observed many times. The CDR3 loop is CASSYTGTSGGERYNEQFF. In DNA, the CDR3 is TGTGCCAGCAGTTATACCGGGACTAGCGGTGGAGAGCGGTACAATGAGCAGTTCTTC. This chain connects TRBV6-2 or TRBV6-3 to TRBJ2-1, with 11 positions matching TRBD2. CDR1 and CDR2 (germline): MNHEY, SVGEGT. Unmatched junction bases numbered 14, after V lost 3 bases and J lost 4 bases. CDR3 length equals 19 residues.

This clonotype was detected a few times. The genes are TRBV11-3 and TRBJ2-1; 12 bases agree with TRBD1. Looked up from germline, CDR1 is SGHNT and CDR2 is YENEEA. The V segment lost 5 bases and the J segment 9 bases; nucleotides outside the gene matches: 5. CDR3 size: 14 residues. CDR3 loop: CASSTGTGGVEQFF. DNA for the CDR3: TGTGCCAGCAGCACCGGGACAGGGGGCGTTGAGCAGTTCTTC.

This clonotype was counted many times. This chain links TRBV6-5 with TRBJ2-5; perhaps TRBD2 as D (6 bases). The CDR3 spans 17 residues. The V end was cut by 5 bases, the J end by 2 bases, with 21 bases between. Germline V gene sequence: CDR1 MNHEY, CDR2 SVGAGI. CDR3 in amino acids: CASSNYTETGEQETQYF. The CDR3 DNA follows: TGTGCCAGCAGTAACTACACTGAAACGGGGGAACAAGAGACCCAGTACTTC.

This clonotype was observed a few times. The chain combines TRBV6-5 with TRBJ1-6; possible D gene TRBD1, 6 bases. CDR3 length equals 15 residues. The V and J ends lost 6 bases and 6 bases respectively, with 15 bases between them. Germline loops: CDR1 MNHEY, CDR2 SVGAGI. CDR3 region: CASRPPGHSNSPLHF. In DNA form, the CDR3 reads TGTGCCAGCAGACCGCCGGGACACAGTAATTCACCCCTCCACTTT.

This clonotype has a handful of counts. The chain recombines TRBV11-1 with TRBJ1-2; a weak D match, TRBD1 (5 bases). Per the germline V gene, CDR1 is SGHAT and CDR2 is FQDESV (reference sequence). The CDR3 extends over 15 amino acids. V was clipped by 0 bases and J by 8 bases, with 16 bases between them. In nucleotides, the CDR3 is TGTGCCAGCAGCTTAGCGACAGAGAGTAAAGCCGGCTACACCTTC. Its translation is CASSLATESKAGYTF.

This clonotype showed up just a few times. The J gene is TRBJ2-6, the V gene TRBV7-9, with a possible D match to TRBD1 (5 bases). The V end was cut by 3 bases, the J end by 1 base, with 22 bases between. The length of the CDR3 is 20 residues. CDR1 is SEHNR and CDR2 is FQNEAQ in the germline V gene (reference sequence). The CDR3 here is CASSFSPGHQIESGANVLTF. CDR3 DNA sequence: TGTGCCAGCAGCTTTTCGCCAGGACACCAGATTGAATCTGGGGCCAACGTCCTGACTTTC.

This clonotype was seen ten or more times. In DNA, the CDR3 is TGCGCCAGCAGCCAAGATTTCGGGAGTGCGTCGGATACGCAGTATTTT. It yields the protein CASSQDFGSASDTQYF. This chain joins TRBV4-3 and TRBJ2-3, with D possibly TRBD2 on 6 matching bases. CDR1 and CDR2 from the germline V gene are LGHNA and YSLEER. V shed 0 bases and J shed 6 bases, with 16 bases lying between them. This CDR3 region has 16 residues.

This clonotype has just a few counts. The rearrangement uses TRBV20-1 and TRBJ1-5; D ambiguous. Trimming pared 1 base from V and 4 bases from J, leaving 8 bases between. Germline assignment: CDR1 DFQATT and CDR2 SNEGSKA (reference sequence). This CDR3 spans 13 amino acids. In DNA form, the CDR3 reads TGCAGTGCTAGAGGGATCGGGAATCAGCCCCAGCATTTT. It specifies CSARGIGNQPQHF.

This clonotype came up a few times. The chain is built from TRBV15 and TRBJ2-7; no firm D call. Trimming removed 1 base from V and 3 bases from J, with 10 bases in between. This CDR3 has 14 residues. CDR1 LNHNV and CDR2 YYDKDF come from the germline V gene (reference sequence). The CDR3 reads CATSRVGSLYEQYF. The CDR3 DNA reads TGTGCCACCAGCAGAGTCGGCAGTCTCTACGAGCAGTACTTC.

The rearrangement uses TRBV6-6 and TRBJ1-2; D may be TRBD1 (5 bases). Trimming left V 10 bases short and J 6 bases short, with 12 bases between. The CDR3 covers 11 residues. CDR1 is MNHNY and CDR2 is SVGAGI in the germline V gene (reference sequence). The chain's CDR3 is CATSKGNGYTF. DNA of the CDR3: TGTGCCACCTCTAAGGGGAATGGCTACACCTTC.

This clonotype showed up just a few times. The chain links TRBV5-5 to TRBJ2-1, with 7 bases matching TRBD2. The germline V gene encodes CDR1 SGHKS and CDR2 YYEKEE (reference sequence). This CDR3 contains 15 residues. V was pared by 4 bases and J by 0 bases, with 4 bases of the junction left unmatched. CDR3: CASSMTSSSYNEQFF. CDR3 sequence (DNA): TGTGCCAGCAGCATGACTAGCAGCTCCTACAATGAGCAGTTCTTC. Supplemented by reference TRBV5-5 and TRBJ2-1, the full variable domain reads DAGVTQSPTHLIKTRGQQVTLRCSPISGHKSVSWYQQVLGQGPQFIFQYYEKEERGRGNFPDRFSARQFPNYSSELNVNALLLGDSALYLCASSMTSSSYNEQFFGPGTRLTVL.

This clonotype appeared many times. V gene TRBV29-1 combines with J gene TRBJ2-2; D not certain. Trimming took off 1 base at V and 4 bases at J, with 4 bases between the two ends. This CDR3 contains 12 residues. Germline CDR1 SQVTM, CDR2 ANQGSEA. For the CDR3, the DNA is TGCAGCGTTGAAGGTCCCACCGGGGAGCTGTTTTTT. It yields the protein CSVEGPTGELFF.

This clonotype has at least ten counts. Here the CDR3 DNA reads TGTGCCAGCAGCCCCCGCGAGCCCACAGATACGCAGTATTTT. This sequence encodes CASSPREPTDTQYF. The genes are TRBV12-3 or TRBV12-4 and TRBJ2-3; D call uncertain. V was pared by 6 bases and J by 2 bases, with 12 bases between. The CDR3 sequence is 14 residues long.

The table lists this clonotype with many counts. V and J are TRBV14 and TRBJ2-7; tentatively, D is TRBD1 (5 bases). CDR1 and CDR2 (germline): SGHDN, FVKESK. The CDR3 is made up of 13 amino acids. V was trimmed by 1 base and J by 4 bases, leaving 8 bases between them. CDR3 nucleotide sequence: TGTGCCAGCAGCCAAGTAGGGGAATACGAGCAGTACTTC. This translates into CASSQVGEYEQYF.

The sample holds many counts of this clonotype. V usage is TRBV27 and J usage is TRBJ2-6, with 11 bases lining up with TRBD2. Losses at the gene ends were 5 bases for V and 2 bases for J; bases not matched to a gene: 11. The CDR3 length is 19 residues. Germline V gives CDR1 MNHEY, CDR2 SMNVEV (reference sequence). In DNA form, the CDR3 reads TGTGCCAGCAGTCCCCAAATGAAGACTAGCGGGACTGGGGCCAACGTCCTGACTTTC. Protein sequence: CASSPQMKTSGTGANVLTF.

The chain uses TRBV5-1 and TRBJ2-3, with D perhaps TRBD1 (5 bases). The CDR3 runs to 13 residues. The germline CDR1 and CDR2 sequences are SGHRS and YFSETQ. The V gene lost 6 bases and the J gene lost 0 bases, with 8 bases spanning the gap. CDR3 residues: CASKGSSTDTQYF. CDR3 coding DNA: TGCGCCAGCAAGGGGTCTAGCACAGATACGCAGTATTTT.

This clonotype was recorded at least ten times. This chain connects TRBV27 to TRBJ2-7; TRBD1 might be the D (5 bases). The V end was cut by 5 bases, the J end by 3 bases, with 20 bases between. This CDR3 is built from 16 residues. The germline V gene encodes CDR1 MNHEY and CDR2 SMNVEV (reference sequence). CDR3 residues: CASSLGTRVANYEQYF. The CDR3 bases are TGTGCCAGCAGTCTGGGAACCAGGGTGGCCAACTACGAGCAGTACTTC.

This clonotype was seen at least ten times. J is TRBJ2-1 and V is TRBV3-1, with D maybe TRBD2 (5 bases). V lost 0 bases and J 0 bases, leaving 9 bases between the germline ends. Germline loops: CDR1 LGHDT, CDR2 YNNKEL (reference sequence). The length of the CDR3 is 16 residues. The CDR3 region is CASSQEGGRSYNEQFF. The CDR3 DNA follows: TGTGCCAGCAGCCAAGAGGGCGGGCGCTCCTACAATGAGCAGTTCTTC.

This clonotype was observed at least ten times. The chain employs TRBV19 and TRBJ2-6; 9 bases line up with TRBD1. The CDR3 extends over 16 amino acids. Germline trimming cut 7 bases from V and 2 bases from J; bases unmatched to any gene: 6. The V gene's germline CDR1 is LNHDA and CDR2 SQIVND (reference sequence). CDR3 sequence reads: CASKLTGGTGANVLTF. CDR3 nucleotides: TGTGCCAGTAAACTTACAGGGGGCACTGGGGCCAACGTCCTGACTTTC.

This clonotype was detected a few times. The CDR3 DNA reads as TGCGCCAGCAGCCAAGCCGGGACCGGGACGGGTGAGACCCAGTACTTC. Its protein product is CASSQAGTGTGETQYF. This rearrangement joins TRBV4-3 to TRBJ2-5; D possibly matches TRBD1 or TRBD2 (5 bases each). The V end was cut by 1 base, the J end by 5 bases, with 17 bases between. CDR1 is LGHNA and CDR2 is YSLEER in the germline V gene. The CDR3 is made up of 16 amino acids.